This entry features one TCR beta chain sequence. The target of this receptor is not known. It has no much larger one-base neighbor in the sample; base qualities were not kept. The immunoSEQ Assay, a bias-controlled multiplex PCR, was used to amplify TCRbeta CDR3 regions from genomic DNA. As for the authors' bioinformatics: Nucleated cell counts per sample were estimated from amplification of reference gene primers within the assay. To quantify the absolute abundance of each unique TCRbeta CDR3 rearrangement, sequence reads were collapsed and filtered. Productive Simpson clonality was computed per sample as the square root of Simpson's diversity index over productive rearrangements. This immuneACCESS table, as held by TCRdb, lists in-frame sequences with V and J called but not all clones. Of the missing ones, under half trace to an unresolved V gene in checked studies; the others have no known cause. The V and J calls and the clone size are those of that table, but D and trimming were determined from the DNA. Recorded for this sample are 81,000 or so clones; approximately 85% of them occurred a single time. 8% of the sample comes from the top ten.

The CDR3 goes from the cysteine to the phenylalanine over 15 residues. Kept here is only the CDR3 DNA, which spans 45 bases and is read in frame from base 1. The trim is 0 bases for V and 3 bases for J, with a gap of 9 bases between the germline ends. In the germline V gene (reference sequence), CDR1 corresponds to MNHNY and CDR2 to SVGAGI. The sample originates from a study of blood T cell repertoires in COVID-19 (dated by TCRdb to about 2020). Broadly, across the study: Samples covering the acute and convalescent phases of COVID-19 were provided by collaborators in the United States, Italy and Spain. Where HLA class I and class II types were available, the types were taken from metadata supplied by the sample provider, not from assay-based typing. The prospective study material was composed of cDNA or gDNA derived from T cells, B-cell-depleted T cells, or PBMCs. A freely available public database, intended as a resource for researchers studying the immune response to SARS-CoV-2, is where the repertoires were released. The samples were drawn from the first 160 participants of the ongoing ImmuneRACE study and from roughly 1,300 subjects provided by 6 global collaborators. Nearly every sample came with metadata listing a de-identified subject ID, COVID-19 status, age in years and sex. The dataset comprised deeply sampled blood TCRbeta repertoires from subjects exposed to, actively infected with, or recovered from COVID-19.

The paper as a whole reports these results and caveats: The amount of clinical and demographic metadata varied by source and participant and was provided uncurated.

Whole blood was collected in K2EDTA tubes by collaborating institutions according to the institutions' own protocols. Collaborator samples were shipped for TCRbeta analysis as frozen whole blood, isolated PBMCs, or DNA extracted from either sample type. The sequence derives from a man aged 45-60 years with active COVID-19. Material: peripheral blood. This receptor chain uses TRBV6-6 and TRBJ1-5, with the D gene too uncertain to name. For the CDR3, the sequence is CASSYSGSHNQPQHF. Read as DNA, the sequence is TGTGCCAGCAGTTACTCCGGGTCCCACAATCAGCCCCAGCATTTT.